The rows below give T cell receptor beta chains drawn from one sample of a study of long-term antiretroviral therapy in people with HIV. Profiled with immunoSEQ multiplex PCR; TCRdb holds only in-frame clones, not every one. The table lists about 36,000 clones, approximately 80% of them singletons, with about 5.7% in the top ten. The sequencing used unsorted PBMCs, collected 0.6 years after starting antiretroviral therapy. These TCRs come from a man between 18 and 35 years old with HIV. Both conserved end residues are part of each CDR3. Each record gives: D gene, J gene, clone size, V gene, CDR3 DNA, CDR3 protein. A D gene is named only where the DNA matches it firmly. Clone size is stated in some rows and not others, as once, few, many or a class when expanded.

d_call: NA; j_call: TRBJ2-7; clone_size: NA; v_call: TRBV4-1; cdr3_nt: TGCGCCAGCAGCCAAGATCCTTTCTGGGGAAGGTCTAGGGAGCAGTACTTC; cdr3_aa: CASSQDPFWGRSREQYF
d_call: NA; j_call: TRBJ2-7; clone_size: medium-sized; v_call: TRBV28; cdr3_nt: TGTGCCAGCAGTCCACCCTGGCAGAGGTCCTACGAGCAGTACTTC; cdr3_aa: CASSPPWQRSYEQYF
d_call: TRBD2; j_call: TRBJ2-1; clone_size: NA; v_call: TRBV29-1; cdr3_nt: TGCAGCGTCCCCCCTACGGGACTAGCGGGAGCGGAGTCGTTATATGAGCAGTTCTTC; cdr3_aa: CSVPPTGLAGAESLYEQFF
d_call: NA; j_call: TRBJ2-2; clone_size: NA; v_call: TRBV7-9; cdr3_nt: TGTGCCAGCAGCTTAGGGGCTCGCACCGGGGAGCTGTTTTTT; cdr3_aa: CASSLGARTGELFF
d_call: TRBD1; j_call: TRBJ2-7; clone_size: NA; v_call: TRBV27; cdr3_nt: TGTGCCAGCAGTGAAACAGGGGGGACCTACGAGCAGTACTTC; cdr3_aa: CASSETGGTYEQYF
d_call: TRBD2; j_call: TRBJ2-7; clone_size: NA; v_call: TRBV27; cdr3_nt: TGTGCCAGCAGCTTACTAGCGGCCGCCTACGAGCAGTACTTC; cdr3_aa: CASSLLAAAYEQYF
d_call: TRBD2; j_call: TRBJ2-4; clone_size: once; v_call: TRBV2; cdr3_nt: TGTGCCAGCAGCAACCTAGCGGAAGCCAAAAACATTCAGTACTTC; cdr3_aa: CASSNLAEAKNIQYF
d_call: NA; j_call: TRBJ1-5; clone_size: once; v_call: TRBV9; cdr3_nt: TGTGCCAGCAGCGTAGGTGGGGCTGGTCAGCCCCAGCATTTT; cdr3_aa: CASSVGGAGQPQHF
d_call: NA; j_call: TRBJ2-2; clone_size: NA; v_call: TRBV7-2; cdr3_nt: TGTGCCAGCAGTCAAGGGGGGAGGGGTACCGGGGAGCTGTTTTTT; cdr3_aa: CASSQGGRGTGELFF
d_call: NA; j_call: TRBJ1-1; clone_size: NA; v_call: TRBV9; cdr3_nt: TGTGCCAGCAGCGTAGGGGCGGATACTGAAGCTTTCTTT; cdr3_aa: CASSVGADTEAFF
d_call: NA; j_call: TRBJ2-7; clone_size: NA; v_call: TRBV5-6; cdr3_nt: TGTGCCAGCAGCTCCGGCGGGGCGGGCGAGCAGTACTTC; cdr3_aa: CASSSGGAGEQYF
d_call: NA; j_call: TRBJ2-5; clone_size: NA; v_call: TRBV18; cdr3_nt: TGTGCCAGCTCACCAAAAGAGACCCAGTACTTC; cdr3_aa: CASSPKETQYF
d_call: NA; j_call: TRBJ2-1; clone_size: NA; v_call: TRBV28; cdr3_nt: TGTGCCAGCAGTTTGACAAAAAACAATGAGCAGTTCTTC; cdr3_aa: CASSLTKNNEQFF
d_call: NA; j_call: TRBJ1-2; clone_size: NA; v_call: TRBV5-4; cdr3_nt: TGTGCCAGCAGCACCCTGAGGGGCTACACCTTC; cdr3_aa: CASSTLRGYTF
d_call: NA; j_call: TRBJ1-2; clone_size: NA; v_call: TRBV19; cdr3_nt: TGTGCCACTTATCGGAGGGACGATGGCTACACCTTC; cdr3_aa: CATYRRDDGYTF
d_call: TRBD2; j_call: TRBJ2-3; clone_size: NA; v_call: TRBV2; cdr3_nt: TGTGCCAGCGGTGGGACTAGCGGGATGGATACGCAGTATTTT; cdr3_aa: CASGGTSGMDTQYF
d_call: NA; j_call: TRBJ1-4; clone_size: NA; v_call: TRBV5-1; cdr3_nt: TGCGCCAGCGGCCCAGTGTCCGGAGAAAAACTGTTTTTT; cdr3_aa: CASGPVSGEKLFF
d_call: TRBD1; j_call: TRBJ1-1; clone_size: NA; v_call: TRBV6-5; cdr3_nt: TGTGCCAGCAGCGACCTGGGACAGGGGAACACTGAAGCTTTCTTT; cdr3_aa: CASSDLGQGNTEAFF
d_call: TRBD1; j_call: TRBJ2-7; clone_size: NA; v_call: TRBV5-5; cdr3_nt: TGTGCCAGCAGCCACAGGGGGCACTATCCCGACGAGCAGTACTTC; cdr3_aa: CASSHRGHYPDEQYF
d_call: NA; j_call: TRBJ2-3; clone_size: NA; v_call: TRBV19; cdr3_nt: TGTGCCAGTAGTATGGAGGGTTCTGGCACAGATACGCAGTATTTT; cdr3_aa: CASSMEGSGTDTQYF
d_call: TRBD1; j_call: TRBJ1-1; clone_size: NA; v_call: TRBV7-3; cdr3_nt: TGTGCCAGCAGCAGGGCCGGGACAGGGGCGACATCGAGCACTGAAGCTTTCTTT; cdr3_aa: CASSRAGTGATSSTEAFF
d_call: NA; j_call: TRBJ1-3; clone_size: NA; v_call: TRBV27; cdr3_nt: TGTGCCAGCAGGAGATCGGGTTCTGGAAACACCATATATTTT; cdr3_aa: CASRRSGSGNTIYF
d_call: NA; j_call: TRBJ1-1; clone_size: NA; v_call: TRBV9; cdr3_nt: TGTGCCAGCAGCGTATCAGGAGCATCCACTGAAGCTTTCTTT; cdr3_aa: CASSVSGASTEAFF
d_call: NA; j_call: TRBJ2-3; clone_size: NA; v_call: TRBV6-1; cdr3_nt: TGTGCCAGCAGTGAAGCAGGGGCACTCCTAGATACGCAGTATTTT; cdr3_aa: CASSEAGALLDTQYF
d_call: TRBD2; j_call: TRBJ2-3; clone_size: NA; v_call: TRBV27; cdr3_nt: TGTGCCAGCAGAGAGAGCGGGAGAGGAACAGATACGCAGTATTTT; cdr3_aa: CASRESGRGTDTQYF
d_call: NA; j_call: TRBJ2-7; clone_size: NA; v_call: TRBV6-1; cdr3_nt: TGTGCCAGCAACCAGGGTACCTACGAGCAGTACTTC; cdr3_aa: CASNQGTYEQYF
d_call: NA; j_call: TRBJ2-2; clone_size: few; v_call: TRBV7-9; cdr3_nt: TGTGCCAGCAGCTTGGGTTCTGGGGAGCTGTTTTTT; cdr3_aa: CASSLGSGELFF
d_call: NA; j_call: TRBJ2-3; clone_size: NA; v_call: TRBV5-4; cdr3_nt: TGTGCCAGCAGCTCCCCTTGGGGGGAGAGGGCAGATACGCAGTATTTT; cdr3_aa: CASSSPWGERADTQYF
d_call: TRBD2; j_call: TRBJ2-7; clone_size: NA; v_call: TRBV7-2; cdr3_nt: TGTGCCAGCAGCTTCGGGGGGTCCCCTTACGAGCAGTACTTC; cdr3_aa: CASSFGGSPYEQYF
d_call: NA; j_call: TRBJ2-6; clone_size: NA; v_call: TRBV4-2; cdr3_nt: TGTGCCAGCAGCCAAGAAGTATTGGGCTCTGGGGCCAACGTCCTGACTTTC; cdr3_aa: CASSQEVLGSGANVLTF
d_call: NA; j_call: TRBJ2-2; clone_size: NA; v_call: TRBV18; cdr3_nt: TGTGCCAGCTCACTGAAACAGGGAACCGGGGAGCTGTTTTTT; cdr3_aa: CASSLKQGTGELFF
d_call: TRBD1; j_call: TRBJ2-5; clone_size: NA; v_call: TRBV18; cdr3_nt: TGTGCCAGCTCACCCATACAGGGACGCAGGGGGGAGACCCAGTACTTC; cdr3_aa: CASSPIQGRRGETQYF
d_call: TRBD2; j_call: TRBJ2-5; clone_size: NA; v_call: TRBV4-1; cdr3_nt: TGCGCCAGCAGCCAATCATCTAGCGGGGGCCAAGAGACCCAGTACTTC; cdr3_aa: CASSQSSSGGQETQYF